The 32 T cell receptor beta chains given below trace back to one sample, sequenced in a study of cytomegalovirus exposure and HLA in healthy donors (dated by TCRdb to about 2017). Library construction relied on the immunoSEQ multiplex PCR assay. TCRdb limited this immuneACCESS table to in-frame rearrangements with V and J called. A share of clones is missing; checked studies link under half to unresolved V genes, and the rest is unexplained. For this sample there are about 120,000 clones; about 96% appear just once. 1.5% to 2% of the sample is in the top ten clones. The sample consisted of PBMCs. Receptors were obtained from a man younger than 35 in good health and CMV-seronegative.

The chain joins TRBV27 to TRBJ1-1; D is perhaps TRBD1 (5 bases). The V gene lost 4 bases and the J gene lost 1 base, with 7 bases spanning the gap. The CDR3 loop spans 13 amino acids. Germline assignment: CDR1 MNHEY and CDR2 SMNVEV (reference sequence). The CDR3 is CASSWTRNTEAFF. The CDR3 nucleotides read TGTGCCAGCAGTTGGACACGGAACACTGAAGCTTTCTTT.

The CDR3 here is CSALEGSGANVLTF. Written as DNA, the CDR3 is TGCAGCGCCCTGGAGGGGTCTGGGGCCAACGTCCTGACTTTC. The V and J genes are TRBV29-1 and TRBJ2-6; the D gene is possibly TRBD2 (6 bases). V shed 7 bases and J shed 1 base, with 11 bases lying between them. CDR3 length: 14 residues. Germline V CDR1 and CDR2: SQVTM, ANQGSEA. Looking up the rest from reference TRBV29-1 and TRBJ2-6 gives the full variable domain: SAVISQKPSRDICQRGTSLTIQCQVDSQVTMMFWYRQQPGQSLTLIATANQGSEATYESGFVIDKFPISRPNLTFSTLTVSNMSPEDSSIYLCSALEGSGANVLTFGAGSRLTVL.

About this clone: Sequence at one end of the junction differs from germline and may be a read error. The V and J genes are TRBV2 and TRBJ2-7, with D possibly matching TRBD2 (6 bases). Germline-derived CDR1 and CDR2 are SNHLY and FYNNEI. The CDR3 has 11 residues. CDR3 in DNA: TGTGCCAGCAGCGAGGGACTTTCCGCTCCCTTC. Translated: CASSEGLSAPF.

The chain is built from TRBV7-9 and TRBJ2-6; 8 positions match TRBD2. This CDR3 has 17 amino acids. The V gene end was trimmed by 1 base and the J gene end by 6 bases; junction bases not matched to a gene: 8. Germline loops: CDR1 SEHNR, CDR2 FQNEAQ (reference sequence). As DNA, the CDR3 is TGTGCCAGCAGCTTAGGGGGATCCGGGAGGGTGGCCAACGTCCTGACTTTC. This sequence encodes CASSLGGSGRVANVLTF. Full variable domain (remainder filled in from reference TRBV7-9 and TRBJ2-6): DTGVSQNPRHKITKRGQNVTFRCDPISEHNRLYWYRQTLGQGPEFLTYFQNEAQLEKSRLLSDRFSAERPKGSFSTLEIQRTEQGDSAMYLCASSLGGSGRVANVLTFGAGSRLTVL.

This chain joins TRBV4-1 and TRBJ1-1, with 8 bases that match TRBD1. Germline-derived CDR1 and CDR2 are MGHRA and YSYEKL. This CDR3 comprises 14 residues. With 1 base clipped from V and 4 bases from J, the junction kept 2 bases outside the gene matches. The CDR3 region has the DNA TGCGCCAGCAGCCAAGTAACAGGGGGCACTGAAGCTTTCTTT. This codes for CASSQVTGGTEAFF.

This chain links TRBV11-2 with TRBJ1-3; TRBD1 agrees at 7 bases. V trimming: 5 bases; J trimming: 2 bases; junction bases outside the gene matches: 9. In germline, CDR1 is SGHAT, CDR2 FQNNGV. This CDR3 region has 16 residues. CDR3 amino acids: CASSARPTGPGNTIYF. The CDR3 bases are TGTGCCAGCAGCGCACGGCCGACAGGGCCTGGAAACACCATATATTTT. Using reference TRBV11-2 and TRBJ1-3 for the parts outside the CDR3, the full variable domain is EAGVAQSPRYKIIEKRQSVAFWCNPISGHATLYWYQQILGQGPKLLIQFQNNGVVDDSQLPKDRFSAERLKGVDSTLKIQPAKLEDSAVYLCASSARPTGPGNTIYFGEGSWLTVV.

CDR3 amino acids: CASTGPQEGNEKLFF. DNA for the CDR3: TGTGCCAGCACCGGGCCCCAAGAGGGTAATGAAAAACTGTTTTTT. The chain employs TRBV19 and TRBJ1-4; D uncertain. V was shortened by 9 bases and J by 4 bases, with 18 bases between the two germline ends. The CDR3 runs 15 residues. CDR1 and CDR2 (germline): LNHDA, SQIVND (reference sequence).

Points on this clone: The same CDR3 also results from other DNA sequences found in this sample. The chain combines TRBV9 with TRBJ1-1; 7 bases line up with TRBD1. This CDR3 has 14 residues. Germline assignment: CDR1 SGDLS and CDR2 YYNGEE. V was clipped by 0 bases and J by 5 bases; unmatched bases: 4. For the CDR3, the DNA is TGTGCCAGCAGCGTAGGGCAGGGGGGAACTGAAGCTTTCTTT. This sequence encodes CASSVGQGGTEAFF. The full variable domain, its missing parts supplied by reference TRBV9 and TRBJ1-1, is DSGVTQTPKHLITATGQRVTLRCSPRSGDLSVYWYQQSLDQGLQFLIQYYNGEERAKGNILERFSAQQFPDLHSELNLSSLELGDSALYFCASSVGQGGTEAFFGQGTRLTVV.

This chain connects TRBV6-1 to TRBJ2-7; D perhaps matches TRBD2 (5 bases). V lost 8 bases and J 7 bases, leaving 18 bases between the germline ends. The CDR3 covers 13 residues. Germline V gene sequence: CDR1 MNHNS, CDR2 SASEGT. The CDR3 bases are TGTGCCAGCGGTAACGGGGAATTTGGAGAGCAGTACTTC. It yields the protein CASGNGEFGEQYF.

The V call is TRBV5-4, the J call TRBJ2-5; TRBD2 might be the D (6 bases). The CDR3 runs 15 residues. The V end lost 2 bases, the J end lost 0 bases, and 11 bases lay between the germline ends. CDR1 and CDR2 from the germline V gene are SGHNT and YYREEE (reference sequence). CDR3 nucleotides: TGTGCCAGCAGCTTTGGAGGGCCCAACCAAGAGACCCAGTACTTC. Protein product: CASSFGGPNQETQYF.

This rearrangement joins TRBV19 to TRBJ2-7, with D hard to call. The CDR3 runs to 14 residues. Trimming took 7 bases from V and 4 from J, leaving 17 bases between them. CDR1 is LNHDA and CDR2 is SQIVND in the germline V gene (reference sequence). CDR3 coding DNA: TGTGCCAGTAACCCACACGCCGAACCGTACGAGCAGTACTTC. It encodes CASNPHAEPYEQYF. The whole variable domain, remainder taken from reference TRBV19 and TRBJ2-7, is DGGITQSPKYLFRKEGQNVTLSCEQNLNHDAMYWYRQDPGQGLRLIYYSQIVNDFQKGDIAEGYSVSREKKESFPLTVTSAQKNPTAFYLCASNPHAEPYEQYFGPGTRLTVT.

The chain combines TRBV6-1 with TRBJ2-1; 8 positions match TRBD2. V shed 6 bases, J shed 3 bases, and the junction held 7 bases outside the gene matches. CDR1 and CDR2 from the germline V gene are MNHNS and SASEGT. This CDR3 is 15 amino acids long. The DNA of the CDR3 is TGTGCCAGCAGCCCCTCGGGGGGGGGCTACAATGAGCAGTTCTTC. The encoded protein is CASSPSGGGYNEQFF.

CDR3 protein: CASSPEASDRNTIYF. In nucleotides, the CDR3 is TGTGCCAGTAGTCCGGAGGCCTCCGATAGAAACACCATATATTTT. This chain uses TRBV19 with TRBJ1-3; D unclear. From germline, CDR1 is LNHDA and CDR2 SQIVND (reference sequence). The CDR3 totals 15 residues. V was pared by 5 bases and J by 5 bases, with 16 bases between. Using reference TRBV19 and TRBJ1-3 for the parts outside the CDR3, the full variable domain is DGGITQSPKYLFRKEGQNVTLSCEQNLNHDAMYWYRQDPGQGLRLIYYSQIVNDFQKGDIAEGYSVSREKKESFPLTVTSAQKNPTAFYLCASSPEASDRNTIYFGEGSWLTVV.

This clone was seen just once. The V gene is TRBV5-6, the J gene TRBJ2-7; TRBD2 matches at 10 bases. V gave up 4 bases and J gave up 3 bases; unmatched junction bases: 7. CDR3 length equals 15 residues. The germline V gene encodes CDR1 SGHDT and CDR2 YYEEEE. The CDR3 DNA is TGTGCCAGCAGCCCTTACGGACTAGCGGACTACGAGCAGTACTTC. It translates to CASSPYGLADYEQYF.

The CDR3 loop reads CASSLGDRVNTEAFF. The CDR3 DNA follows: TGCGCCAGCAGCTTGGGGGACAGAGTGAACACTGAAGCTTTCTTT. The chain joins TRBV5-1 to TRBJ1-1, with TRBD1 matching over 7 bases. Losses at the gene ends were 0 bases for V and 0 bases for J; bases not matched to a gene: 2. CDR1 SGHRS and CDR2 YFSETQ come from the germline V gene. The CDR3 is 15 amino acids. Using reference TRBV5-1 and TRBJ1-1 for the parts outside the CDR3, the full variable domain is KAGVTQTPRYLIKTRGQQVTLSCSPISGHRSVSWYQQTPGQGLQFLFEYFSETQRNKGNFPGRFSGRQFSNSRSEMNVSTLELGDSALYLCASSLGDRVNTEAFFGQGTRLTVV.

This clone appeared once. The chain has TRBV28 and TRBJ2-1; 15 bases match TRBD2. The CDR3 covers 17 residues. Trimming removed 4 bases from V and 9 bases from J; junction bases left unmatched: 10. Germline lookup yields CDR1 MDHEN and CDR2 SYDVKM. CDR3 in DNA: TGTGCCAGCAGTTCTCCCTGGACTAGCGGGAGGGTGACTGAGCAGTTCTTC. Translation gives CASSSPWTSGRVTEQFF.

The V and J genes are TRBV10-3 and TRBJ2-7, with 8 positions matching TRBD1. CDR3 length: 15 residues. Trimming took 0 bases from V and 3 from J; bases not matched to a gene: 4. CDR1 and CDR2 (germline): ENHRY, SYGVKD. CDR3 nucleotides: TGTGCCATCAGTGAGTCCCAGACAGGGGACTACGAGCAGTACTTC. As protein: CAISESQTGDYEQYF.

The chain carries TRBV5-1 and TRBJ1-2; 12 nucleotides agree with TRBD1. CDR1 and CDR2 (germline): SGHRS, YFSETQ. The CDR3 is 16 amino acids. The V segment lost 4 bases and the J segment 5 bases; nucleotides outside the gene matches: 9. The DNA of the CDR3 is TGCGCCAGCAGCGGAGGGACAGGGGGCGAATGGTATGGCTACACCTTC. It is translated as CASSGGTGGEWYGYTF.

As regards this clone: One end of the junction fails to match germline, which may point to a read error. The chain has TRBV11-2 and TRBJ2-7; D remains unclear. This CDR3 has 14 amino acids. CDR1 is SGHAT, CDR2 FQNNGV, per germline. The DNA of the CDR3 is TGTGCCAGCAGCCTAGAACGTAGCTCCTACGAGCAGTACTTC. Protein: CASSLERSSYEQYF. Complete variable domain (other parts from reference TRBV11-2 and TRBJ2-7): EAGVAQSPRYKIIEKRQSVAFWCNPISGHATLYWYQQILGQGPKLLIQFQNNGVVDDSQLPKDRFSAERLKGVDSTLKIQPAKLEDSAVYLCASSLERSSYEQYFGPGTRLTVT.

The CDR3 reads CASSKGGDLSYNEQFF. The CDR3 nucleotides are TGTGCCAGCAGCAAGGGGGGGGACTTATCCTACAATGAGCAGTTCTTC. This chain joins TRBV13 and TRBJ2-1, with a tentative D call TRBD2 (7 bases). In germline, CDR1 is PRHDT, CDR2 FYEKMQ (reference sequence). The V gene lost 5 bases and the J gene lost 1 base, with 15 bases spanning the gap. The CDR3 spans 16 residues.

This clone showed up just once. The chain joins TRBV14 to TRBJ2-1, with TRBD2 as a possible D gene (6 bases). V lost 0 bases and J 6 bases, leaving 15 bases between the germline ends. Germline V gene data show CDR1 as SGHDN and CDR2 as FVKESK. The CDR3 is 16 amino acids. The CDR3 nucleotides read TGTGCCAGCAGCCAAGAACCGGGACTCACGGCCAATGAGCAGTTCTTC. Encoded protein: CASSQEPGLTANEQFF.

This chain connects TRBV19 to TRBJ1-1; 8 nucleotides agree with TRBD1. The CDR3 covers 15 residues. Germline V gene sequence: CDR1 LNHDA, CDR2 SQIVND (reference sequence). V shed 4 bases, J shed 8 bases, and the junction held 12 bases outside the gene matches. CDR3 amino acids: CASSNPGTGGGEAFF. The CDR3 nucleotides are TGTGCCAGTAGTAACCCCGGGACAGGAGGTGGGGAAGCTTTCTTT.

The chain employs TRBV18 and TRBJ1-3, with a possible D match to TRBD1 (6 bases). V was shortened by 5 bases and J by 2 bases, with 16 bases between the two germline ends. The germline V gene encodes CDR1 KGHSH and CDR2 LQKENI. CDR3 length: 16 amino acids. CDR3 bases: TGTGCCAGCTCAAATCAGCCGGGGGGCCCTGGAAACACCATATATTTT. Amino acid sequence: CASSNQPGGPGNTIYF.

This chain links TRBV6-4 with TRBJ2-1; TRBD2 agrees at 8 bases. With 0 bases clipped from V and 6 bases from J, the junction kept 7 bases outside the gene matches. The germline CDR1 and CDR2 sequences are MRHNA and SNTAGT. The CDR3 sequence is 16 residues long. CDR3 sequence reads: CASSDSGAGDVNEQFF. The CDR3 DNA follows: TGTGCCAGCAGTGACTCTGGAGCGGGGGATGTCAATGAGCAGTTCTTC.

The V and J genes are TRBV11-3 and TRBJ2-1, with TRBD2 as a possible D gene (5 bases). Per germline, CDR1 SGHNT and CDR2 YENEEA. This CDR3 spans 14 amino acids. Trimming left V 8 bases short and J 5 bases short, with 16 bases between. CDR3 protein: CASAEPGSNNEQFF. In DNA, the CDR3 is TGTGCCAGCGCTGAGCCGGGATCCAACAATGAGCAGTTCTTC.

The V gene is TRBV11-3, the J gene TRBJ2-1; TRBD2 matches 13 bases. Germline V CDR1 and CDR2: SGHNT, YENEEA. The V segment lost 5 bases and the J segment 6 bases; nucleotides outside the gene matches: 10. There are 17 residues in the CDR3. The CDR3 sequence: CASSKGGTSGMFNEQFF. The CDR3 coding sequence is TGTGCCAGCAGCAAAGGCGGGACTAGCGGGATGTTCAATGAGCAGTTCTTC.

The chain uses TRBV7-3 and TRBJ2-2; 11 nucleotides line up with TRBD2. Germline-derived CDR1 and CDR2 are SGHTA and FQGTGA. The CDR3 totals 18 residues. Trimming cost V 5 bases and J 3 bases; bases outside gene matches: 11. The CDR3 region is CASSPSSGTSGYTGELFF. The CDR3 nucleotides read TGTGCCAGCAGCCCCTCATCCGGGACTAGCGGCTACACCGGGGAGCTGTTTTTT. Supplemented by reference TRBV7-3 and TRBJ2-2, the full variable domain reads GAGVSQTPSNKVTEKGKYVELRCDPISGHTALYWYRQSLGQGPEFLIYFQGTGAADDSGLPNDRFFAVRPEGSVSTLKIQRTERGDSAVYLCASSPSSGTSGYTGELFFGEGSRLTVL.

The chain links TRBV7-2 to TRBJ2-5; 8 positions match TRBD2. The CDR3 length is 17 residues. V was clipped by 4 bases and J by 5 bases; unmatched bases: 15. CDR1 is SGHTA, CDR2 FQGNSA, per germline. In nucleotides, the CDR3 is TGTGCCAGCAGCTCGATTAGGAGGGCCACGGGAGGGGAGACCCAGTACTTC. Amino acid sequence: CASSSIRRATGGETQYF.

The rearrangement joins TRBV10-3 to TRBJ1-5, with D possibly being TRBD1 (5 bases). Trimming stripped 3 bases from V and 7 bases from J, with 19 bases between. This CDR3 contains 16 residues. Germline values: CDR1 ENHRY, CDR2 SYGVKD. In nucleotides, the CDR3 is TGTGCCATCAGTGAAAAGACAGCCGATACCCTCCAGCCCCAGCATTTT. As protein: CAISEKTADTLQPQHF.

This clone was picked up one time. The chain is built from TRBV28 and TRBJ1-2; 8 nucleotides line up with TRBD1. J was trimmed by 8 bases and V by 3 bases; bases with no gene match: 5. Germline CDR1 MDHEN, CDR2 SYDVKM. This CDR3 is 13 amino acids long. In DNA, the CDR3 is TGTGCCAGCAGTTTTTTCAGGGGGCAAGGCTACACCTTC. This sequence encodes CASSFFRGQGYTF.

The chain combines TRBV7-2 with TRBJ1-1, with a possible D match to TRBD1 (5 bases). CDR3 length: 15 amino acids. V lost 4 bases to trimming and J lost 0 bases, with 12 bases between them. The germline V gene encodes CDR1 SGHTA and CDR2 FQGNSA. The CDR3 loop reads CASSSTGALNTEAFF. In DNA, the CDR3 is TGTGCCAGCAGCTCTACTGGGGCCCTGAACACTGAAGCTTTCTTT.

The chain employs TRBV25-1 and TRBJ1-1; D is unclear. V gave up 6 bases and J gave up 11 bases, with 19 bases separating them. Germline-derived CDR1 and CDR2 are MGHDK and SYGVNS. This CDR3 is 13 amino acids long. CDR3: CASSVRAERRAFF. The CDR3 DNA follows: TGTGCCAGCAGCGTGAGGGCGGAAAGGAGGGCTTTCTTT. Full variable domain (rest looked up from reference TRBV25-1 and TRBJ1-1): EADIYQTPRYLVIGTGKKITLECSQTMGHDKMYWYQQDPGMELHLIHYSYGVNSTEKGDLSSESTVSRIRTEHFPLTLESARPSHTSQYLCASSVRAERRAFFGQGTRLTVV.